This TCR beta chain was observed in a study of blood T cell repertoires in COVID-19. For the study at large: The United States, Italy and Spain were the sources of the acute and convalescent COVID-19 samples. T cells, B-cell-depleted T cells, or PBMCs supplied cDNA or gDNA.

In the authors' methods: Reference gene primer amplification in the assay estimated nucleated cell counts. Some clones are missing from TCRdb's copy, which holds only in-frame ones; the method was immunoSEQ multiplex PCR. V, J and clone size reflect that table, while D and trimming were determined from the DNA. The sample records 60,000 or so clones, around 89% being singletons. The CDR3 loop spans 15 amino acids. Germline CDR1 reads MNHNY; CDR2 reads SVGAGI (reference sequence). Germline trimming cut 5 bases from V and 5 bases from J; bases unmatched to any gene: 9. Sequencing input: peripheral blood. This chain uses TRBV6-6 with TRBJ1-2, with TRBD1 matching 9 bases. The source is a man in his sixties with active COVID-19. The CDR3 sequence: CASSPSAQGAYGYTF. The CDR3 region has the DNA TGTGCCAGCAGTCCAAGTGCACAGGGGGCTTATGGCTACACCTTC.